Described below is a single TCR beta chain sequence and its context. What it binds is unknown. The data derive from a study of shared clonotypes between healthy human individuals. General study results and limits: Generation probability values for non-shared clonotypes were lower than those for clonotypes shared by all four donors. The study found about 5% of naive CD4 clonotypes shared across a handful of donors.

The naive CD8 population came from CD45RO-negative cells selected for CCR7, without terminally differentiated effector memory CD45RA+ cells. The authors ran the assay at deep level. The table came from immunoSEQ multiplex PCR; TCRdb's copy has only in-frame clones and leaves some out. The table lists over 2,000,000 clones, just over 90% of them singletons. J gave up 3 bases and V 6 bases, and 7 bases lay outside the gene matches. Germline lookup yields CDR1 WSHSY and CDR2 SAAADI. The CDR3 covers 15 residues. The V call is TRBV10-2, the J call TRBJ2-3, with TRBD1 identical over 9 bases. Specimen: naive CD8+ T cells from PBMCs. This TCR was sampled from a man younger than 30 in good health. Some clones in this sample may be carry-over from other donors' samples. CDR3 in amino acids: CASRRQGGFTDTQYF. The CDR3 DNA reads TGCGCCAGCAGGCGACAGGGGGGGTTTACAGATACGCAGTATTTT.